The entry below describes one T cell receptor (beta chain). What it binds is not known. Whether given at about 4 or about 12 weeks, second doses were pooled. Looked up from germline, CDR1 is LNHDA and CDR2 is SQIVND (reference sequence). V was shortened by 3 bases and J by 5 bases, with 13 bases between the two germline ends. The CDR3 spans 15 residues. Sequenced by immunoSEQ multiplex PCR; TCRdb stores in-frame clones only, minus some. The table records some 110,000 clones, approximately 90% of them present only once. The data belong to a study of T cell responses to AZD1222 COVID-19 vaccine. Study observations and caveats: The study found vaccine-associated CD4 TCRs spanning spike, dominant at 160-218 and 743-854. White British people made up most donors, females outnumbered males, and clonal diversity was possibly underestimated. Elevations in Spike-specific TCR breadth and depth followed administration of two AZD1222 doses.

The chain couples TRBV19 to TRBJ1-4, with D possibly matching TRBD1 (5 bases). The clonotype originates from an adult who received the AZD1222 COVID-19 vaccine. The source was peripheral blood, collected 28 days after the second AZD1222 dose. The CDR3 spells CASSMQGTWNEKLFF. In DNA form, the CDR3 reads TGTGCCAGTAGTATGCAGGGAACATGGAATGAAAAACTGTTTTTT. Full variable domain (remainder filled in from reference TRBV19 and TRBJ1-4): DGGITQSPKYLFRKEGQNVTLSCEQNLNHDAMYWYRQDPGQGLRLIYYSQIVNDFQKGDIAEGYSVSREKKESFPLTVTSAQKNPTAFYLCASSMQGTWNEKLFFGSGTQLSVL.